Presented here are 6 T cell receptor beta chains from one specimen sequenced in a study of CD8 T cells in Susac syndrome. RNA was extracted with the RNeasy kit, and a quantity of roughly 0.5 to 1 ug was reverse transcribed using random hexamers. TCRdb re-derived calls from the immunoSEQ multiplex PCR reads in MiXCR, one entry per CDR3 protein. There are around 180,000 distinct CDR3 sequences in the sample; 90% to 95% occur only once, and around 0.15% lies in the top ten. The sample taken for sequencing was CD8+ T cells from PBMCs. The source is a human donor with multiple sclerosis.

V is TRBV6-5 and J is TRBJ1-1; tentatively, D is TRBD1 (5 bases). The germline V gene has CDR1 MNHEY and CDR2 SVGAGI. V lost 2 bases and J 4 bases, leaving 17 bases between the germline ends. This CDR3 has 16 amino acids. The CDR3: CASSYNRLTGGTEAFF. The DNA for the CDR3 is TGTGCCAGCAGTTACAATCGTTTGACTGGGGGCACTGAAGCTTTCTTT.

The CDR3 DNA reads as TGTGCCTGGAGTAGGTTGGGCTATGGCTACACCTTC. It yields the protein CAWSRLGYGYTF. The chain joins TRBV30 to TRBJ1-2; no clear D gene. CDR3 length: 12 amino acids. Germline V lookup: CDR1 GTSNPN, CDR2 SVGIG (reference sequence). V was pared by 2 bases and J by 4 bases, with 8 bases between.

This rearrangement joins TRBV13 to TRBJ2-1; tentative D call: TRBD2 (5 bases). The CDR3 runs 14 residues. Trimming removed 5 bases at V and 5 bases at J, with 13 bases between. Per the germline V gene, CDR1 is PRHDT and CDR2 is FYEKMQ (reference sequence). The CDR3 is CASSATRLDNEQFF. CDR3 DNA sequence: TGTGCCAGCAGCGCCACTAGGCTAGACAATGAGCAGTTCTTC. Looking up the rest from reference TRBV13 and TRBJ2-1 gives the full variable domain: AAGVIQSPRHLIKEKRETATLKCYPIPRHDTVYWYQQGPGQDPQFLISFYEKMQSDKGSIPDRFSAQQFSDYHSELNMSSLELGDSALYFCASSATRLDNEQFFGPGTRLTVL.

The chain has TRBV7-9 and TRBJ1-1; no clear D. The CDR3 spans 13 residues. Trimming shortened V by 4 bases and J by 3 bases, and 9 bases separated the two germline ends. CDR1 SEHNR and CDR2 FQNEAQ come from the germline V gene (reference sequence). The CDR3 spells CASSSVSDTEAFF. The CDR3 DNA sequence: TGTGCCAGCAGCTCCGTTTCGGACACTGAAGCTTTCTTT.

The chain uses TRBV4-1 and TRBJ1-5; D is uncertain. V lost 5 bases and J 2 bases, leaving 19 bases between the germline ends. The CDR3 has 17 amino acids. CDR1 is MGHRA and CDR2 is YSYEKL in the germline V gene. CDR3: CASSELTTGYGNQPQHF. The CDR3 region has the DNA TGCGCCAGCAGCGAACTGACGACGGGGTATGGCAATCAGCCCCAGCATTTT.

J is TRBJ1-1 and V is TRBV7-9; D might be TRBD1 (6 bases). This CDR3 is 12 amino acids long. The germline V gene has CDR1 SEHNR and CDR2 FQNEAQ (reference sequence). Trimming shortened V by 3 bases and J by 10 bases, and 12 bases separated the two germline ends. In DNA, the CDR3 is TGTGCCAGCAGCTTCGGGGGGCGGGTAGCTTTCTTT. This encodes CASSFGGRVAFF.